Listed below are T cell receptor beta chains from one sample, sequenced in a study of cytomegalovirus exposure and HLA in healthy donors. Assay used: immunoSEQ multiplex PCR; TCRdb lists only in-frame clones, some missing. The data hold 270,000 or so clones, with 70% to 90% observed a single time. Input material: PBMCs. These receptors all stem from a man aged 40-49 years in good health and CMV-seropositive. The CDR3 runs from the conserved cysteine through the conserved F or W. D genes are given only for firm matches.

TRBV25-1 | NA | CASSESGRGTYGYTF
TRBV6-1 | NA | CASSEERESSYNEQFF
TRBV7-8 | TRBD2 | CASSPTSGIKETQYF
TRBV29-1 | TRBD2 | CSVEETAGDYEQYF
TRBV5-6 | NA | CASRLFQDRTNNEQFF
TRBV6-6 | NA | CASIQGSSRETQYF
TRBV7-2 | TRBD2 | CASSLSGRTDNEQFF
TRBV28 | TRBD2 | CASSSPFFSGRAPYEQYF
TRBV7-4 | NA | CASSLAWSPGRSPPTNTEAFF
TRBV6-1 | TRBD1 | CASSSDRGSTDTQYF
TRBV12-5 | NA | CASGLRTYRGNTEAFF
TRBV19 | TRBD2 | CASSLSTSYPSYNEQFF
TRBV7-9 | TRBD1 | CASSEQGADPSGNTIYF
TRBV7-9 | TRBD2 | CASSSRTSGASTDTQYF
TRBV9 | TRBD2 | CASSITGLAASYEQYF
TRBV11-1 | TRBD2 | CASSPGTSVYNEQFF
TRBV4-2 | TRBD2 | CASSPQAGEYNEQFF
TRBV5-1 | NA | CASSLRRGYNEQFF
TRBV27 | TRBD2 | CASHARGGLQIETQYF
TRBV11-2 | TRBD2 | CASSLDGLAAYEQYF
TRBV27 | NA | CASSFGGNEQYF
TRBV5-1 | TRBD1 | CASSDQGAYEQYF
TRBV5-1 | TRBD1 | CASSLQGANTEAFF
TRBV4-1 | NA | CASSQEWRAFYEQYF
TRBV11-2 | NA | CASSNRQQWDYGYTF
TRBV5-4 | NA | CASSLAGASNQPQHF
TRBV27 | TRBD1 | CASSSRQGTNEKLFF
TRBV27 | NA | CASRSGATNTEAFF
TRBV9 | TRBD1 | CASSVGQGNYGYTF
TRBV11-1 | TRBD2 | CASSPGTSGRYEQFF
TRBV4-3 | NA | CASSQVTGPRVNYGYTF
TRBV5-1 | NA | CASRGLGGEHNEQFF
TRBV18 | NA | CASSPIERGEQFF
TRBV19 | NA | CASREPTGIGEQYF
TRBV18 | NA | CASSPSGLTYNEQFF
TRBV14 | TRBD2 | CASSQNRLAGQYNEQFF
TRBV11-3 | TRBD2 | CASSLDGGGASYNEQFF
TRBV4-1 | TRBD2 | CASSQDASGSYNEQFF
TRBV5-6 | NA | CASSLSETQYF
TRBV2 | NA | CASSGEGRNTEAFF
TRBV7-2 | TRBD1 | CASSRQGYEQFF
TRBV19 | NA | CASSTGVGGDGNQPQHF
TRBV27 | NA | CASSNQGSNQPQHF
TRBV5-1 | NA | CASSFFREAEAFF
TRBV6-1 | TRBD1 | CASTTGTRTGELFF
TRBV4-3 | TRBD2 | CASSLRLAGTDTQYF
TRBV11-3 | TRBD2 | CASSLAWTSGRTGELFF
TRBV28 | NA | CASSLSGVSYEQYF
TRBV5-1 | TRBD2 | CASSLAGGVGEQYF
TRBV28 | NA | CASRPVSTYEQYF
TRBV5-1 | TRBD1 | CASTPTGGGDEQFF